This T cell receptor (beta chain) was identified in a study of Graves' ophthalmopathy and Graves' hyperthyroidism. Study-wide findings and caveats: Detection in blood was also observed for most expanded thyroid clonotypes above 0.001 frequency. Classification of ophthalmopathy versus stable hyperthyroidism by a 13-signature model yielded around 90% sensitivity and around 77% specificity.

In its sample, this clonotype was seen many times. The antigen remains undetermined. Using RNA transcripts, the TCR beta CDR3 regions were amplified. HTBI primers were used in a first-round RT-PCR, which preceded a second-round multiplex PCR. TCRdb independently ran MiXCR on the multiplex PCR reads; one entry per CDR3 protein. Among about 210,000 distinct CDR3 sequences listed, 25% to 30% were seen once. What supplied the PBMCs was roughly 10 ml of fresh peripheral blood. This TCR was recovered from a man aged 50-60 years with Graves' ophthalmopathy. Sequencing was done on a sample of peripheral blood.

The CDR3 sequence is CASSYSKSHEAFF. In DNA form, the CDR3 reads TGTGCCAGCAGTTACTCGAAATCACATGAAGCTTTCTTT. The genes are TRBV6-2 or TRBV6-3 and TRBJ1-1; D not resolved. The germline gives CDR1 MNHEY, CDR2 SVGEGT. This CDR3 has 13 residues. Trimming took off 0 bases at V and 7 bases at J, with 9 bases between the two ends.